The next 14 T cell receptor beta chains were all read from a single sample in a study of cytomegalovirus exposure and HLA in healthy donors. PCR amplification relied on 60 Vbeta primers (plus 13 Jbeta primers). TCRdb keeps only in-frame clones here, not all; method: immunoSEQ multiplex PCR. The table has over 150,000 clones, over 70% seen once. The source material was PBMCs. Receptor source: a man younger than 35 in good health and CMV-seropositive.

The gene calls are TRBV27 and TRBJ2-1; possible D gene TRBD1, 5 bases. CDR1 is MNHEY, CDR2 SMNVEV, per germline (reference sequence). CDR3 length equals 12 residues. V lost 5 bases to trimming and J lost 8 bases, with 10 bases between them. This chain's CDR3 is CASSITGYEQFF. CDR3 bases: TGTGCCAGCAGTATTACAGGCTATGAGCAGTTCTTC.

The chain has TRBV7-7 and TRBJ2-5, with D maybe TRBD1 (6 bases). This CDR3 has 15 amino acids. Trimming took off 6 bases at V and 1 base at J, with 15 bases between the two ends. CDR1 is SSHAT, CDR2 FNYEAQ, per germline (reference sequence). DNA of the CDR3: TGTGCCAGCAGTTCGGTACAGGGCGCCCAAGAGACCCAGTACTTC. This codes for CASSSVQGAQETQYF.

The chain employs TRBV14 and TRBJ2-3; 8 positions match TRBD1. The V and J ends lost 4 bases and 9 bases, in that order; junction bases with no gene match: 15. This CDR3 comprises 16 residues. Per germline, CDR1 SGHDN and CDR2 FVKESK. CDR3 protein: CASSPRTGPAGGTQYF. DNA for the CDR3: TGTGCCAGCAGCCCGAGGACAGGGCCCGCCGGAGGGACGCAGTATTTT.

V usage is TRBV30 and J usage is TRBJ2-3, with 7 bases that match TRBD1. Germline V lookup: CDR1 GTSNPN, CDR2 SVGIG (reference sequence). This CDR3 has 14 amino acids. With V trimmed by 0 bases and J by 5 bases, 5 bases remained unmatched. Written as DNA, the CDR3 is TGTGCCTGGAGTGTAGGGGGCCGGAGAGATACGCAGTATTTT. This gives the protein CAWSVGGRRDTQYF.

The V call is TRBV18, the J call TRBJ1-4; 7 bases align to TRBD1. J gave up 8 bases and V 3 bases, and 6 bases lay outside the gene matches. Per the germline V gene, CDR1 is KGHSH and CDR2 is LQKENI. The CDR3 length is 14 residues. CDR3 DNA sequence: TGTGCCAGCTCACCGGACAGGTCCGAAGAAAAACTGTTTTTT. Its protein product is CASSPDRSEEKLFF. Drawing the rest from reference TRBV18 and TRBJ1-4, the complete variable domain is NAGVMQNPRHLVRRRGQEARLRCSPMKGHSHVYWYRQLPEEGLKFMVYLQKENIIDESGMPKERFSAEFPKEGPSILRIQQVVRGDSAAYFCASSPDRSEEKLFFGSGTQLSVL.

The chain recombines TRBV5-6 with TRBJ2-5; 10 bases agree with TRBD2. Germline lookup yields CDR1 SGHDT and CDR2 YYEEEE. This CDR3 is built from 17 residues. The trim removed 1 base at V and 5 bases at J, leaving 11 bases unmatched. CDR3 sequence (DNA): TGTGCCAGCAGCTTGAGGGCTAGCGGGAGTGGAAGGGAGACCCAGTACTTC. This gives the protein CASSLRASGSGRETQYF.

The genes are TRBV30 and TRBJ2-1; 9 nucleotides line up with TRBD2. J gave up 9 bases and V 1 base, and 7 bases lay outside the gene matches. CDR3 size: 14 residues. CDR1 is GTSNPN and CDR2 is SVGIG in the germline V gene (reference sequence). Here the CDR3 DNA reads TGTGCCTGGAGTGCCTTAGCGGGAGAAACTGAGCAGTTCTTC. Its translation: CAWSALAGETEQFF.

Here the CDR3 DNA reads TGCGCCAGCAGCCAAGTGCGGGCTAACTATGGCTACACCTTC. Translation gives CASSQVRANYGYTF. The chain recombines TRBV4-1 with TRBJ1-2, with D unclear. The germline V gene has CDR1 MGHRA and CDR2 YSYEKL. This CDR3 spans 14 amino acids. The V end was cut by 1 base, the J end by 0 bases, with 6 bases between.

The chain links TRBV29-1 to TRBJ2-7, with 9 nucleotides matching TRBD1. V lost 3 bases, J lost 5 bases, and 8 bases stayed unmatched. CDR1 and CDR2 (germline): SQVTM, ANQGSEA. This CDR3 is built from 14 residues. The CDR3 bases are TGCAGCGTTGATGTGACAGGGGGTAGCAACGAGCAGTACTTC. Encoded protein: CSVDVTGGSNEQYF.

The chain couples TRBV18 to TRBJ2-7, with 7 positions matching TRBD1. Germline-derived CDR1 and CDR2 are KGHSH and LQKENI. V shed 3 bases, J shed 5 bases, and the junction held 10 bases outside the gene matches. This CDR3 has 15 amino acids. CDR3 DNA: TGTGCCAGCTCACCGGGACAGATAGGGATCGACGAGCAGTACTTC. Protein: CASSPGQIGIDEQYF. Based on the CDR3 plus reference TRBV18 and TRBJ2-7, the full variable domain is NAGVMQNPRHLVRRRGQEARLRCSPMKGHSHVYWYRQLPEEGLKFMVYLQKENIIDESGMPKERFSAEFPKEGPSILRIQQVVRGDSAAYFCASSPGQIGIDEQYFGPGTRLTVT.

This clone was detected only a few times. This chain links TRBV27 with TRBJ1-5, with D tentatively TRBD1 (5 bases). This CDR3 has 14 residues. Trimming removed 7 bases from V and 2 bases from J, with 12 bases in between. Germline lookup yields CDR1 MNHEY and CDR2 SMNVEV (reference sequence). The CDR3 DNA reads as TGTGCCAGCACGTCAGGGATTGGCAATCAGCCCCAGCATTTT. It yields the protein CASTSGIGNQPQHF.

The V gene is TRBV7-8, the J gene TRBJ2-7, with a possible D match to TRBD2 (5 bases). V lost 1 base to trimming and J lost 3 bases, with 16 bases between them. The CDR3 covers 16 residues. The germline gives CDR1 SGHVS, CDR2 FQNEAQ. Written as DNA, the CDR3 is TGTGCCAGCAGCTTAGGCCCGGTCATCGAGGGCTACGAGCAGTACTTC. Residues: CASSLGPVIEGYEQYF.

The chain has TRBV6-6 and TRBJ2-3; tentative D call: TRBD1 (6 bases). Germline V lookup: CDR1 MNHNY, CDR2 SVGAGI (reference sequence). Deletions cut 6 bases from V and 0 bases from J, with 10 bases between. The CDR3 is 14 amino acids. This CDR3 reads CASSGTISTDTQYF. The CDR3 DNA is TGTGCCAGCAGCGGGACAATTAGCACAGATACGCAGTATTTT.

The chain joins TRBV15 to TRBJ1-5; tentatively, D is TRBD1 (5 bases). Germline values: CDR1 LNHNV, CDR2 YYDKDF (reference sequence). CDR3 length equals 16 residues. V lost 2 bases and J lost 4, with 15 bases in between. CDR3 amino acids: CATSRFPRVENQPQHF. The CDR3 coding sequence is TGTGCCACCAGCAGATTCCCCAGGGTTGAGAATCAGCCCCAGCATTTT. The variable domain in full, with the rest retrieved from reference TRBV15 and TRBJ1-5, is DAMVIQNPRYQVTQFGKPVTLSCSQTLNHNVMYWYQQKSSQAPKLLFHYYDKDFNNEADTPDNFQSRRPNTSFCFLDIRSPGLGDTAMYLCATSRFPRVENQPQHFGDGTRLSIL.